A single sample gave rise to the 20 T cell receptor beta chains below, sequenced in a study of monozygotic twins with inflammatory bowel disease. TCRdb re-called the 5' RACE reads; one entry per CDR3 protein, DNA not given. The sample totals approximately 150,000 distinct CDR3 sequences; its top ten clones hold 2% to 3%. Sequencing was performed on blood. The receptor set was obtained from a human donor with ulcerative colitis or Crohn's disease, or a healthy co-twin of an affected twin (not recorded which).

The chain uses TRBV5-1 and TRBJ2-1; TCRdb's D call of TRBD2 is untestable without DNA. The CDR3 runs to 14 residues. From germline, CDR1 is SGHRS and CDR2 YFSETQ. CDR3 in amino acids: CASSLTSGYNEQFF.

The chain employs TRBV7-2 and TRBJ1-1; the D gene TCRdb calls, TRBD1, cannot be checked with no DNA. Germline CDR1 and CDR2: SGHTA and FQGNSA. The CDR3 has 14 residues. CDR3 loop: CASSIQGEDTEAFF.

J is TRBJ2-7 and V is TRBV27; TCRdb's assignment of TRBD1 cannot be checked, as there is no DNA. Germline CDR1 and CDR2: MNHEY and SMNVEV (reference sequence). The CDR3 runs to 15 residues. The CDR3 spells CASSTLGTGFYEQYF.

This chain uses TRBV11-3 with TRBJ2-1; checking the TCRdb D call of TRBD2 is not possible without DNA. CDR3 size: 15 residues. Per germline, CDR1 SGHNT and CDR2 YENEEA. The CDR3 here is CASSFPGLAGNEQFF.

The chain joins TRBV5-1 to TRBJ2-7; TCRdb selects TRBD1, and the lack of DNA leaves this call unchecked. This CDR3 is 14 amino acids long. CDR1 is SGHRS and CDR2 is YFSETQ in the germline V gene. This chain's CDR3 is CASSLGTGGYEQYF.

The chain links TRBV4-1 to TRBJ2-5; TCRdb's D call, TRBD2, is unchecked because there is no DNA. This CDR3 is built from 17 residues. The germline V gene has CDR1 MGHRA and CDR2 YSYEKL. The CDR3 is CASSQGALSSGEETQYF.

The chain carries TRBV20-1 and TRBJ2-1; the TRBD2 assignment by TCRdb is unverifiable without DNA. The CDR3 length is 15 residues. Germline V lookup: CDR1 DFQATT, CDR2 SNEGSKA (reference sequence). The CDR3: CSATIPGLAGGGQFF.

This CDR3 is CASSLDTREGYTF. The J gene is TRBJ1-2, the V gene TRBV5-1. CDR1 is SGHRS, CDR2 YFSETQ, per germline. The CDR3 contains 13 residues.

The gene calls are TRBV20-1 and TRBJ2-4. Germline V CDR1 and CDR2: DFQATT, SNEGSKA (reference sequence). The CDR3 sequence is 13 residues long. This CDR3 is CSANRIAKNIQYF.

The chain couples TRBV7-6 to TRBJ2-5; no DNA is available, so the TRBD1 call from TCRdb remains unchecked. Per the germline V gene, CDR1 is SGHVS and CDR2 is FNYEAQ. The length of the CDR3 is 16 residues. CDR3 amino acids: CASSPTGTSGVETQYF. Combining the CDR3 with reference TRBV7-6 and TRBJ2-5 gives the whole variable domain GAGVSQSPRYKVTKRGQDVALRCDPISGHVSLYWYRQALGQGPEFLTYFNYEAQQDKSGLPNDRFSAERPEGSISTLTIQRTEQRDSAMYRCASSPTGTSGVETQYFGPGTRLLVL.

V is TRBV7-2 and J is TRBJ2-5. The length of the CDR3 is 12 residues. The germline V gene encodes CDR1 SGHTA and CDR2 FQGNSA. CDR3 protein: CASTTRDGTQYF.

The CDR3 region is CASSSDRAKAEAFF. The V call is TRBV27, the J call TRBJ1-1; TCRdb picks TRBD1, but there is no DNA to check that call. Germline loops: CDR1 MNHEY, CDR2 SMNVEV (reference sequence). This CDR3 is 14 amino acids long.

The chain recombines TRBV5-4 with TRBJ2-3; TCRdb gives TRBD2 as the D gene, but with no DNA this cannot be confirmed. CDR1 is SGHNT, CDR2 YYREEE, per germline (reference sequence). The CDR3 extends over 17 amino acids. This CDR3 is CASSLNRAWREADTQYF.

The V gene is TRBV11-3, the J gene TRBJ2-1. Germline V gene lookup returns CDR1 SGHNT and CDR2 YENEEA. This CDR3 spans 14 amino acids. CDR3 amino acids: CASSLVLGRNEQFF.

V is TRBV18 and J is TRBJ2-5; TCRdb lists TRBD2, though no DNA is available to test this call. The germline V gene encodes CDR1 KGHSH and CDR2 LQKENI. CDR3 length: 16 residues. The CDR3 spells CASSPPIAGDQETQYF.

This chain uses TRBV19 with TRBJ2-3; TCRdb's D gene call, TRBD1, goes unchecked for lack of DNA. CDR1 is LNHDA, CDR2 SQIVND, per germline (reference sequence). The CDR3 is 14 residues long. The CDR3 sequence: CASSITGSSDTQYF.

The chain has TRBV11-2 and TRBJ1-2; the TCRdb D gene call, TRBD1, has no DNA to confirm it. The CDR3 is made up of 16 amino acids. Per the germline V gene, CDR1 is SGHAT and CDR2 is FQNNGV. The CDR3 here is CASRSTTGRRGDGYTF.

The V gene is TRBV20-1, the J gene TRBJ1-2. The germline CDR1 and CDR2 sequences are DFQATT and SNEGSKA (reference sequence). The CDR3 loop spans 11 amino acids. CDR3 amino acids: CSANDRYGYTF.

CDR3 protein: CARMRPGQGAYLASLSGANVLTF. The gene calls are TRBV18 and TRBJ2-6; absent DNA, TCRdb's TRBD1 call cannot be checked. CDR3 size: 23 residues. Germline V gene data show CDR1 as KGHSH and CDR2 as LQKENI.

The rearrangement links TRBV3-1 to TRBJ1-5; TCRdb calls TRBD1, which cannot be checked without DNA. This CDR3 is 14 amino acids long. The germline V gene encodes CDR1 LGHDT and CDR2 YNNKEL (reference sequence). CDR3 amino acids: CASSPGGQNQPQHF.